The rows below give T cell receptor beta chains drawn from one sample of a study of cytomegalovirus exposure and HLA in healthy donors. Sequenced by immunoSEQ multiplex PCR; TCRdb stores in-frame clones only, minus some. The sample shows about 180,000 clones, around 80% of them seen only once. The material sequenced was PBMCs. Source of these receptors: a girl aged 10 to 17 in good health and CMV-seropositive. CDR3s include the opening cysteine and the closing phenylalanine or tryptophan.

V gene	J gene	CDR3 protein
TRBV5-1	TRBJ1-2	CASSLGDTLNYGYTF
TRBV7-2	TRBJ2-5	CASSLDLGQAGLAQYF
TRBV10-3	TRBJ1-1	CAISYHRQDPNTEAFF
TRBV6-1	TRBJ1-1	CASSEARFQGLVNTEAFF
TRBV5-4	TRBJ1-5	CASSLGGTPYQPQHF
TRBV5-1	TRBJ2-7	CASSAGTFSYEQYF
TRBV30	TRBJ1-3	CAWSVLNWAGEYNTIYF
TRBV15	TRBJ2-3	CATKSGQVTDTQYF
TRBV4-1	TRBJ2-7	CASSARGSGYEQYF
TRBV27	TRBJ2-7	CASSLWQGAYEQYF
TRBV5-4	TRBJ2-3	CASSLASGRSLDTQYF
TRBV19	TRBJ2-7	CASSIWAGTYEQYF
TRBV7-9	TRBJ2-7	CASSLDSFYEQYF
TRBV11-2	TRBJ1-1	CASSQGPYTEAFF
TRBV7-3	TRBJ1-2	CASSPQGGPPIYGYTF
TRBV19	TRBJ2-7	CASSRQGAHEQYF
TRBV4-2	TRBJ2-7	CASSQRSPGLAGSYEQYF
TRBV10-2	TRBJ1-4	CASSDPGQYGEKLFF
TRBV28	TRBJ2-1	CASSSGVNEQFF
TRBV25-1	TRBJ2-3	CASSEGGLSTDTQYF
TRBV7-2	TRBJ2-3	CASSLGLASQYF
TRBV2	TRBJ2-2	CASSEGRANTGELFF
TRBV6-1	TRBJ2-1	CASSLNPAGLNEQFF
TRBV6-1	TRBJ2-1	CASSGTSGRANEQFF